Described below is a single T cell receptor beta chain sequence and its context. Its matching antigen is unknown. The data derive from a study of PD-1 blockade in classical Hodgkin lymphoma. V lost 4 bases and J lost 2, with 15 bases in between. There are 15 residues in the CDR3. Germline V gene sequence: CDR1 MNHEY, CDR2 SMNVEV (reference sequence). Generated by immunoSEQ multiplex PCR, the TCRdb table keeps only in-frame clones and is missing some. The sample shows approximately 31,000 clones, roughly 80% of them seen only once. Specified time point: cycle 4 day 1 (C4D1), after less than seven weeks of nivolumab. Every single patient, without exception, relapsed after autologous stem cell transplantation, and brentuximab vedotin exposure varied. The CD4+ T cells used were purified from thawed PBMCs through magnetic negative selection. Study-wide results and caveats: Diversity in CD4+ TCRs, unlike that measured in CD8+ TCRs, had risen significantly by C4D1. When nivolumab was started under 1 year after ASCT, patients were excluded.

The receptor comes from a human donor with classical Hodgkin lymphoma. The sample consisted of CD4+ T cells from blood, taken before the fourth cycle of nivolumab. The gene calls are TRBV27 and TRBJ2-7; tentative D call: TRBD1 (6 bases). CDR3 sequence (DNA): TGTGCCAGCAGTTCTGGGTTCGGGACAACCTACGAGCAGTACTTC. It encodes CASSSGFGTTYEQYF.